Listed below are T cell receptor beta chains from one sample, sequenced in a study of T-cell reconstitution after alpha-beta-depleted transplantation in children. TCRdb reanalysed the PCR reads using MiXCR and keeps one entry per CDR3 protein. The sample records about 300,000 distinct CDR3 sequences, about 9.4% being singletons. Here the sequenced sample was PBMCs, taken before TCRalphabeta/CD19-depleted stem cell transplant. These receptor sequences come from a boy under two years old with acute myeloid leukemia, due to receive a stem cell transplant. CDR3s leave out the opening cysteine and the closing phenylalanine or tryptophan. The D gene is left open where the match is weak. Size values are once, few and many counts, or a class for expanded clones, and some rows have none.

cdr3_aa v_call cdr3_length clone_size d_call
ASTSNLGTGDYTGNSPLH TRBV5-4 18 many TRBD1
ASSFLEGGAAYEQY TRBV11-2 14 many .
ASSLVAGRTVNGYT TRBV12-3/TRBV12-4 14 few .
ASSLGGTSGHFNEQF TRBV5-1 15 many TRBD2
ASSTPSRKNIQY TRBV19 12 many .
ASSWTGYQPQH TRBV6-6 11 . TRBD1
ASSPWDSGFTDTQY TRBV18 14 . .
ASSLVTGSYEQY TRBV5-1 12 many .
ASSKWSDRAYEQY TRBV28 13 many TRBD1
ASSAGTYTYEQY TRBV5-6 12 many .
ASSLEFIGQGMGYT TRBV5-1 14 . .
ASGTVSYEQY TRBV28 10 many TRBD1
ASSYFTGRGDNEQF TRBV6-5 14 many TRBD2
ASSLGGPSTDTQY TRBV7-2 13 many .
ASSVGTGGNGYT TRBV9 12 many .
ASSASGGVYEQF TRBV2 12 many TRBD2
ASSFYRAGTTGELF TRBV6-2/TRBV6-3 14 many .
ASSLSLQGEQF TRBV5-1 11 many .
SARKGQDEVTRYGYT TRBV20-1 15 . .
ASSLYCQSR TRBV7-2 9 few .
ASSLGGAYSPLH TRBV7-3 12 . .
SARGTGPHNEQF TRBV20-1 12 many TRBD1
ASSPSGGLQPQH TRBV5-1 12 many TRBD1
ASSLLRASGSTDTQY TRBV5-6 15 few TRBD2
ASSLAYGYDEQF TRBV5-1 12 many .
SARDRDSGYEQY TRBV20-1 12 many .
AISDNQPQH TRBV10-3 9 many .
SAPLAGVYYEQY TRBV29-1 12 many TRBD2
ASSYRFYSGANVLT TRBV13 14 many .
ASSRLQGPYNEQF TRBV4-3 13 many TRBD1
AISGSGGANEQF TRBV10-3 12 many TRBD2
ASGPGQAHSTDTQY TRBV12-5 14 many TRBD1
ASSLAGSQNEQF TRBV12-3/TRBV12-4 12 . .
ASSQDRRGAGYTEAF TRBV4-3 15 many .
SVERGGADTQY TRBV29-1 11 few TRBD1
ASSSRGSSYEQY TRBV19 12 . .
ASSLGQKNEKLF TRBV5-1 12 many .
ASTHFRDRTQH TRBV12-3/TRBV12-4 11 many .
ASSPWDTPYEQY TRBV4-2 12 many .
ASSEQRVMNTEAF TRBV2 13 many .
ASSLVRGRGETQY TRBV7-2 13 many .